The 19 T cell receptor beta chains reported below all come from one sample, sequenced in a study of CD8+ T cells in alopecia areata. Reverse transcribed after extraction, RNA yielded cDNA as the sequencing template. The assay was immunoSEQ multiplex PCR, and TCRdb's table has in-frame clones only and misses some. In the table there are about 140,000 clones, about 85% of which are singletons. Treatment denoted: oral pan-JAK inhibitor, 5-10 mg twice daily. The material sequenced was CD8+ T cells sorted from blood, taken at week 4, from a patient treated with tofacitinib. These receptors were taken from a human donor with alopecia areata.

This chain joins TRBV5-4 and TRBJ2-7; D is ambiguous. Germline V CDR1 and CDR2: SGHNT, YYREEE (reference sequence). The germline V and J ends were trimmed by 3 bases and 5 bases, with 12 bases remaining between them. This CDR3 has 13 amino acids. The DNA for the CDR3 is TGTGCCAGCAGCTCCACACGGGCGGACGAGCAGTACTTC. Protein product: CASSSTRADEQYF.

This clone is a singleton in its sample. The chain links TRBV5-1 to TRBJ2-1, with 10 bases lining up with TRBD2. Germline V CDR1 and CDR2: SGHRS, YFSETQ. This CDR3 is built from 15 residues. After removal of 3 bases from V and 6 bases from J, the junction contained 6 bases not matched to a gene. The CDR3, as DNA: TGCGCCAGCAGCTGGATAGCGGGAGGCACCAATGAGCAGTTCTTC. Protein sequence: CASSWIAGGTNEQFF.

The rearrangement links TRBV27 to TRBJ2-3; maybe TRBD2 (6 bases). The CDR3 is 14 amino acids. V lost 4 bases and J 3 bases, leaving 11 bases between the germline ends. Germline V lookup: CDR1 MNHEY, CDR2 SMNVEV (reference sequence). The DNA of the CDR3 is TGTGCCAGCAGTTCTGGCGGACTAACAGATACGCAGTATTTT. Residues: CASSSGGLTDTQYF.

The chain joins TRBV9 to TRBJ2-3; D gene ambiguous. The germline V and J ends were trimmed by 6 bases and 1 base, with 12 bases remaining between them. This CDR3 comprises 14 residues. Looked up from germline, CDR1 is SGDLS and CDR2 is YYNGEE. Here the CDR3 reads CASILQPGTDTQYF. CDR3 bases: TGTGCCAGCATCCTTCAGCCGGGCACAGATACGCAGTATTTT.

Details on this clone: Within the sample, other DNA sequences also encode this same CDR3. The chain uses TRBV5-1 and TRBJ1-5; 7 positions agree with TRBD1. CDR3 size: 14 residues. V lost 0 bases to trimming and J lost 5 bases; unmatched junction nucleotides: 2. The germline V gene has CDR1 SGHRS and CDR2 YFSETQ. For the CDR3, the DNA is TGCGCCAGCAGCTTGGGGACAGGAGATCAGCCCCAGCATTTT. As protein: CASSLGTGDQPQHF.

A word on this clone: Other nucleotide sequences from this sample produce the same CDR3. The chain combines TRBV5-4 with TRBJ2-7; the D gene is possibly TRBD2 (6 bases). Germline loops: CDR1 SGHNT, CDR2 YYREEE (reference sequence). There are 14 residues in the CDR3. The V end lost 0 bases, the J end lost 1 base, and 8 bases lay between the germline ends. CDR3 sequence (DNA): TGTGCCAGCAGCTTGGGCGGGGCATCCTACGAGCAGTACTTC. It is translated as CASSLGGASYEQYF. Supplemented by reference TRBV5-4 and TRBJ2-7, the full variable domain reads ETGVTQSPTHLIKTRGQQVTLRCSSQSGHNTVSWYQQALGQGPQFIFQYYREEENGRGNFPPRFSGLQFPNYSSELNVNALELDDSALYLCASSLGGASYEQYFGPGTRLTVT.

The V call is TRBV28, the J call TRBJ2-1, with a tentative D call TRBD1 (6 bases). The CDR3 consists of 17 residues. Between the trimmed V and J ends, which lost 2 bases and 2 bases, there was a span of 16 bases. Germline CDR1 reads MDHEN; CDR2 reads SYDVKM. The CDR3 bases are TGTGCCAGCAGTTTAGTTGTAGGGGGAACGGCCTACAATGAGCAGTTCTTC. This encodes CASSLVVGGTAYNEQFF.

The CDR3 DNA follows: TGTGCCAGCAGCTTGGGCGGCGTTAACAATGAGCAGTTCTTC. Its protein product is CASSLGGVNNEQFF. This chain uses TRBV13 with TRBJ2-1; D is undetermined. The CDR3 is 14 residues long. Per the germline V gene, CDR1 is PRHDT and CDR2 is FYEKMQ (reference sequence). Between the trimmed V and J ends, which lost 3 bases and 5 bases, there was a span of 11 bases.

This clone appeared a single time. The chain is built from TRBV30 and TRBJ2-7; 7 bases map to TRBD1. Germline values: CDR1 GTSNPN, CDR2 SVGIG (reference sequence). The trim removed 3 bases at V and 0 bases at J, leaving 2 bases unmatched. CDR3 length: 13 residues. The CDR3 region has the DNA TGTGCCTGGAGAGGGGACAGCTCCTACGAGCAGTACTTC. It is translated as CAWRGDSSYEQYF.

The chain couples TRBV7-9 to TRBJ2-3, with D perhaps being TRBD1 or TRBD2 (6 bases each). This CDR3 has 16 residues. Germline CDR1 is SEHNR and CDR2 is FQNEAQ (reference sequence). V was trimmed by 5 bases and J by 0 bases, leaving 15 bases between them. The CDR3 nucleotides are TGTGCCAGCAGCCTGACTTTGGGGGGCAGCACAGATACGCAGTATTTT. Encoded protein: CASSLTLGGSTDTQYF.

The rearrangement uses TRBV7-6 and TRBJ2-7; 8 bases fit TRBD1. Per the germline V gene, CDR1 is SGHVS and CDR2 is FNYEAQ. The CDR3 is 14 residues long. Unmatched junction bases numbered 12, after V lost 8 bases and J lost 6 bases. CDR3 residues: CASRPGTGPSEQYF. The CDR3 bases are TGTGCCAGCCGACCCGGGACAGGTCCCTCCGAGCAGTACTTC.

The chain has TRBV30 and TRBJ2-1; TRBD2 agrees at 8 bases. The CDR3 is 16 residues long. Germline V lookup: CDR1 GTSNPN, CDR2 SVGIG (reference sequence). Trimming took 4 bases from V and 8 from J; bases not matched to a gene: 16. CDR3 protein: CAWTPSTSGSWDEQFF. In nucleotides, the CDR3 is TGTGCCTGGACTCCCTCAACGAGCGGGAGTTGGGATGAGCAGTTCTTC.

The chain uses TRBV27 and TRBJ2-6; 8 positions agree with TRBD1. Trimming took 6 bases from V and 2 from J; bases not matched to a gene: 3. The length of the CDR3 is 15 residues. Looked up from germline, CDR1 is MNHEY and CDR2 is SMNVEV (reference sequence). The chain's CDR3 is CASSGQGPGANVLTF. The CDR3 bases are TGTGCCAGCAGCGGACAGGGTCCTGGGGCCAACGTCCTGACTTTC.

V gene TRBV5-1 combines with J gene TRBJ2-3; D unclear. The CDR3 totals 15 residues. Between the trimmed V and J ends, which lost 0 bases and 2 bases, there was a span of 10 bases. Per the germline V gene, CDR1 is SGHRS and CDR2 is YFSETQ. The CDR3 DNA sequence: TGCGCCAGCAGCTTGGAGGGCAGTTTCACAGATACGCAGTATTTT. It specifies CASSLEGSFTDTQYF. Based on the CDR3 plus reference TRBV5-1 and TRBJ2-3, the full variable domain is KAGVTQTPRYLIKTRGQQVTLSCSPISGHRSVSWYQQTPGQGLQFLFEYFSETQRNKGNFPGRFSGRQFSNSRSEMNVSTLELGDSALYLCASSLEGSFTDTQYFGPGTRLTVL.

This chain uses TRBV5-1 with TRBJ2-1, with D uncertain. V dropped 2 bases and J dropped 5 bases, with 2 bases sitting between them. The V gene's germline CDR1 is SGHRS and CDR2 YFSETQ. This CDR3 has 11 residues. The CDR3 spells CASSFNNEQFF. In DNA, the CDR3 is TGCGCCAGCAGCTTCAACAATGAGCAGTTCTTC.

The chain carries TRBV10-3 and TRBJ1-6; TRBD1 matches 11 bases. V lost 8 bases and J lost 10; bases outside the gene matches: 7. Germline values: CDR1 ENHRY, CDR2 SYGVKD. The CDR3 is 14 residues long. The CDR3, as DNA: TGTGCCATCGCCTGGGACAGGGGGAAATCACCCCTCCACTTT. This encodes CAIAWDRGKSPLHF.

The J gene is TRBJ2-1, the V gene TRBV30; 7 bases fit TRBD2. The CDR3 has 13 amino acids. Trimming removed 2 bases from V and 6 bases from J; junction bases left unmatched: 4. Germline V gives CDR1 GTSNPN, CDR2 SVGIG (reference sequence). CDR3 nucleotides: TGTGCCTGGAGTCTAACTAGCGTCAATGAGCAGTTCTTC. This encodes CAWSLTSVNEQFF.

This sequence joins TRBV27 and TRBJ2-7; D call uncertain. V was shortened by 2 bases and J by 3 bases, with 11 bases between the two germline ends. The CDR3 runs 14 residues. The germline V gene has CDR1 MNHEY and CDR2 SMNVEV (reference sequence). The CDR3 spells CASSLNLGGYEQYF. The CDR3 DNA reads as TGTGCCAGCAGTTTAAATCTAGGCGGCTACGAGCAGTACTTC.

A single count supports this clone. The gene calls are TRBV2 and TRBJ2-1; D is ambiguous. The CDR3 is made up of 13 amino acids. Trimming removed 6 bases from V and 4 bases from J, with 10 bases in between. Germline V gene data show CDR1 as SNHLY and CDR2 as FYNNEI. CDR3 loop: CASSTTEYNEQFF. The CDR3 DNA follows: TGTGCCAGCAGCACCACAGAGTACAATGAGCAGTTCTTC.